These T cell receptor beta chains were read from a single sample in a study of post-analysis software for immune sequencing data. MiXCR, run by TCRdb on the PCR reads, gives a single entry per CDR3 protein. The table includes hundreds of thousands of distinct CDR3 sequences, 25% to 30% detected once. Sequencing was carried out using blood. These receptors originate from a girl between 10 and 17 years old with multiple sclerosis. Each CDR3 is given with its conserved first and last residue. A D gene is named only where the DNA matches it firmly. Some rows mark clone size as missing; the rest say once, few, many or name a class of expanded clone.

clone size,J gene,D gene,V gene,CDR3 DNA,CDR3 protein
.,TRBJ2-1,.,TRBV20-1,TGCAGTTCGACCAAATCCTACAATGAGCAGTTCTTC,CSSTKSYNEQFF
few,TRBJ2-7,TRBD1,TRBV15,TGTGCCACCAGCAGAGGGACAGGGAGGCGCGAGCAGTACTTC,CATSRGTGRREQYF
.,TRBJ2-3,TRBD2,TRBV6-4,TGTGCCAGCAGTGACAGGGCGGGAGGGACAGATACGCAGTATTTT,CASSDRAGGTDTQYF
few,TRBJ2-5,.,TRBV11-2,TGTGCCAGCAGCTCGTCCCCTTATGGGCAAGAGACCCAGTACTTC,CASSSSPYGQETQYF
few,TRBJ2-5,TRBD2,TRBV5-5,TGTGCCAGCAGCAACACCCACGGGAGGGCAGAGACCCAGTACTTC,CASSNTHGRAETQYF
.,TRBJ2-1,TRBD1,TRBV5-1,TGCGCCAGCAGCTTGGGGACAGGGGCCTACAATGAGCAGTTCTTC,CASSLGTGAYNEQFF
many,TRBJ2-1,.,TRBV4-3,TGCGCCAGCAGCCAAGATTCAGGGGGGAGAACGAACTATGAGCAGTTCTTC,CASSQDSGGRTNYEQFF
.,TRBJ2-7,.,TRBV11-2,TGTGCCAGCAGCTTAGCATTCAGAGGCCAGGGTGAGCACGAGCAGTACTTC,CASSLAFRGQGEHEQYF
few,TRBJ1-5,.,TRBV12-3/TRBV12-4,TGTGCCAGCAGTTTAGCGCTCAGGGTGAATCAGCCCCAGCATTTT,CASSLALRVNQPQHF
.,TRBJ1-5,.,TRBV10-3,TGTGCCACCAGGGACCGGCTCCGGCCCCAGCATTTT,CATRDRLRPQHF
.,TRBJ2-1,.,TRBV20-1,TGCAGTGCTAGATCCCGAGTCAATGAGCAGTTCTTC,CSARSRVNEQFF
few,TRBJ2-3,TRBD2,TRBV20-1,TGCAGTGCCTCGGGACTAGGGAGCACAGATACGCAGTATTTT,CSASGLGSTDTQYF
few,TRBJ2-1,TRBD2,TRBV20-1,TGCAGTGGGAGAGTTGCGGGGGATGAGCAGTTCTTC,CSGRVAGDEQFF
.,TRBJ1-4,.,TRBV15,TGTGCCACCAGCACTGGGTGGAGGGCAACTAATGAAAAACTGTTTTTT,CATSTGWRATNEKLFF
.,TRBJ2-2,.,TRBV6-5,TGTGCCAGCAAAAGGGGCCAGAACACCGGGGAGCTGTTTTTT,CASKRGQNTGELFF
many,TRBJ2-5,TRBD2,TRBV20-1,TGCAGTGCTGAGGTTAGCGGGAGAGAAGAGACCCAGTACTTC,CSAEVSGREETQYF
few,TRBJ2-1,TRBD2,TRBV20-1,TGCAGTGCTAGGCCCATGGGGGGGTCTTACAATGAGCAGTTCTTC,CSARPMGGSYNEQFF
.,TRBJ2-7,TRBD2,TRBV20-1,TGCAGTGCTAGGACGGGACTAGGATTCTACGAGCAGTACTTC,CSARTGLGFYEQYF
.,TRBJ2-1,.,TRBV20-1,TGCAGTGCTAATCAGGGTAAACATGAGCAGTTCTTC,CSANQGKHEQFF
.,TRBJ2-1,.,TRBV7-2,TGTGCCAGCAGCCAAGGCAGAGCCTACAATGAGCAGTTCTTC,CASSQGRAYNEQFF
.,TRBJ2-3,TRBD1,TRBV12-3/TRBV12-4,TGTGCCAGCAGCCCCGCACAGGGGGCGGGAGATACGCAGTATTTT,CASSPAQGAGDTQYF
.,TRBJ1-2,.,TRBV9,TGTGCCAGCAGCGTAGAAGTTTCCCACTTTCGCGGCTACACCTTC,CASSVEVSHFRGYTF
many,TRBJ2-1,TRBD1,TRBV29-1,TGCAGCCTACGACAGGGGAGTGAGCAGTTCTTC,CSLRQGSEQFF
.,TRBJ2-6,TRBD2,TRBV7-2,TGTGCCAGCAGCTCTCTAGCGGGAGGTGGGGCCAACGTCCTGACTTTC,CASSSLAGGGANVLTF
.,TRBJ2-2,.,TRBV27,TGTGCCAGCAGTGATTCGGGCACCTACACCGGGGAGCTGTTTTTT,CASSDSGTYTGELFF
.,TRBJ1-1,.,TRBV7-9,TGTGCCAGCAGCCAGGGGCCCCCGGGGGCTAGGACTGAAGCTTTCTTT,CASSQGPPGARTEAFF
.,TRBJ2-1,TRBD2,TRBV12-3/TRBV12-4,TGTGCCAGCAGATCTGGGACTAGCGGGTGGGGGCTTTACGATGAGCAGTTCTTC,CASRSGTSGWGLYDEQFF
.,TRBJ1-2,TRBD1,TRBV10-3,TGTGCCATCAGTGAGTCGGCGTCAGGGGGATGGTATGGCTACACCTTC,CAISESASGGWYGYTF
.,TRBJ2-3,TRBD2,TRBV20-1,TGCAGTGCTAGCCGGCTAGCGGGAGGTGGGACGCAGTATTTT,CSASRLAGGGTQYF
.,TRBJ2-5,.,TRBV20-1,TGCAGTGCTAGCTTCCAGGCTGAGACCCAGTACTTC,CSASFQAETQYF
.,TRBJ2-7,TRBD2,TRBV13,TGTGCCAGCAGCTTAGACGGGAGGGCCTACGAGCAGTACTTC,CASSLDGRAYEQYF
.,TRBJ2-7,TRBD2,TRBV7-9,TGTGCCAGCAGCTTGGGAACGGGAGGGCCGTCCTACAAGCAGTACTTC,CASSLGTGGPSYKQYF
few,TRBJ2-1,TRBD1,TRBV28,TGTGCCAGCAGATTAAGCCCGGCAGGGGGATTCGAGCAGTTCTTC,CASRLSPAGGFEQFF
.,TRBJ1-2,.,TRBV29-1,TGCAGCGTTGTAGATCTTAACTATGGCTACACCTTC,CSVVDLNYGYTF
.,TRBJ1-5,TRBD1,TRBV4-1,TGCGCCAGCAGCCAAAGCACAGGGGTAGGGCAGCCCCAGCATTTT,CASSQSTGVGQPQHF
.,TRBJ2-1,TRBD1,TRBV10-3,TGTGCCATCAGTGCCCTTTCGACAGGGGCAACCCTCAATGAGCAGTTCTTC,CAISALSTGATLNEQFF
.,TRBJ1-5,.,TRBV12-3/TRBV12-4,TGTGCCAGCAGTTTAGATCCAACAGGTTCGAAGCCCCAGCATTTT,CASSLDPTGSKPQHF
few,TRBJ1-1,.,TRBV18,TGTGCCAGCTCACCTTCCGCCTTGGAGAACACTGAAGCTTTCTTT,CASSPSALENTEAFF
few,TRBJ2-4,.,TRBV28,TGTGCCAGCAGTCGCTTGGGGGAAACGTGGGCCAAAAACATTCAGTACTTC,CASSRLGETWAKNIQYF
.,TRBJ2-3,TRBD2,TRBV7-8,TGTGCCAGCAGCCCAGAATGGCGGGTAGCGGGAGGGGGAGGAACAGATACGCAGTATTTT,CASSPEWRVAGGGGTDTQYF
many,TRBJ2-5,TRBD2,TRBV5-1,TGCGCCAGCAGCTTGGCACTAGCGGTACAAGAGACCCAGTACTTC,CASSLALAVQETQYF
.,TRBJ1-1,.,TRBV6-5,TGTGCCAGCAGAAGACTAGGAAGGGTGTCTGAAGCTTTCTTT,CASRRLGRVSEAFF